One sample yielded the 10 T cell receptor beta chains listed below, sequenced in a study of blood T cell repertoires in COVID-19. Profiled with immunoSEQ multiplex PCR; TCRdb holds only in-frame clones, not every one. The table shows 110,000 to 150,000 clones, with under 80% occurring only once. The sequenced sample was peripheral blood. The receptors stem from an elderly man with acute or convalescent COVID-19.

J is TRBJ2-7 and V is TRBV5-4, with 7 bases matching TRBD1. The CDR3 contains 17 residues. Germline CDR1 SGHNT, CDR2 YYREEE (reference sequence). Trimming cost V 0 bases and J 3 bases; bases outside gene matches: 12. The CDR3, as DNA: TGTGCCAGCAGCTTGGCCGCTCGGGGACAGCCTAACTACGAGCAGTACTTC. Translation gives CASSLAARGQPNYEQYF. The full variable domain, its missing parts supplied by reference TRBV5-4 and TRBJ2-7, is ETGVTQSPTHLIKTRGQQVTLRCSSQSGHNTVSWYQQALGQGPQFIFQYYREEENGRGNFPPRFSGLQFPNYSSELNVNALELDDSALYLCASSLAARGQPNYEQYFGPGTRLTVT.

This clone was seen only a few times. V usage is TRBV2 and J usage is TRBJ2-7; D not resolved. Deletions cut 1 base from V and 5 bases from J, with 9 bases between. CDR1 SNHLY and CDR2 FYNNEI come from the germline V gene. This CDR3 is built from 13 residues. Here the CDR3 DNA reads TGTGCCAGCAGTGAAGTTTATCGGGACGAGCAGTACTTC. Encoded protein: CASSEVYRDEQYF. Based on the CDR3 plus reference TRBV2 and TRBJ2-7, the full variable domain is EPEVTQTPSHQVTQMGQEVILRCVPISNHLYFYWYRQILGQKVEFLVSFYNNEISEKSEIFDDQFSVERPDGSNFTLKIRSTKLEDSAMYFCASSEVYRDEQYFGPGTRLTVT.

The V and J genes are TRBV27 and TRBJ1-5, with a weak D call TRBD1 (6 bases). The CDR3 runs 13 residues. The V and J ends lost 5 bases and 7 bases respectively, with 12 bases between them. Germline V gene sequence: CDR1 MNHEY, CDR2 SMNVEV (reference sequence). DNA for the CDR3: TGTGCCAGCAGTGCGACAGGTTTCCAGCCCCAGCATTTT. This gives the protein CASSATGFQPQHF.

In its sample, this clone was seen once. J is TRBJ2-2 and V is TRBV5-6; D is perhaps TRBD2 (6 bases). The CDR3 has 16 amino acids. The V end was cut by 0 bases, the J end by 4 bases, with 13 bases between. Germline CDR1 SGHDT, CDR2 YYEEEE. CDR3 in DNA: TGTGCCAGCAGCTTGGGATATGCGGGAAGCACCGGGGAGCTGTTTTTT. Translating gives CASSLGYAGSTGELFF.

The chain uses TRBV18 and TRBJ1-6; the D gene is possibly TRBD1 (6 bases). The CDR3 is 15 amino acids. V lost 3 bases and J lost 4, with 10 bases in between. Germline values: CDR1 KGHSH, CDR2 LQKENI. CDR3 sequence: CASSPGQSYNSPLHF. CDR3 sequence (DNA): TGTGCCAGCTCACCCGGACAGAGTTATAATTCACCCCTCCACTTT.

Notes on this clone: The junction differs from germline at one of its ends, possibly a read error. V gene TRBV6-5 combines with J gene TRBJ2-1; D perhaps matches TRBD2 (6 bases). This CDR3 has 12 amino acids. The germline CDR1 and CDR2 sequences are MNHEY and SVGAGI. The CDR3 DNA is TGTGCCAGCAGTTACACAAATGGGGGGTCGGTCTTC. The encoded protein is CASSYTNGGSVF.

This sequence joins TRBV6-5 and TRBJ2-2; 7 positions match TRBD2. The CDR3 is made up of 15 amino acids. V lost 7 bases and J lost 0; bases outside the gene matches: 5. CDR1 and CDR2 (germline): MNHEY, SVGAGI. This CDR3 is CASTGRGANTGELFF. The CDR3 DNA reads as TGTGCCAGCACTGGCCGGGGGGCGAACACCGGGGAGCTGTTTTTT.

This clone was counted once. This chain connects TRBV11-2 to TRBJ2-5, with TRBD1 matching 8 bases. Germline loops: CDR1 SGHAT, CDR2 FQNNGV. J gave up 0 bases and V 1 base, and 4 bases lay outside the gene matches. The CDR3 has 16 amino acids. The CDR3 DNA reads as TGTGCCAGCAGCTTAGGGACAGGGATACACCAAGAGACCCAGTACTTC. Encoded protein: CASSLGTGIHQETQYF.

This sequence joins TRBV7-9 and TRBJ1-1; 7 nucleotides align to TRBD1. CDR3 length equals 16 residues. The germline CDR1 and CDR2 sequences are SEHNR and FQNEAQ (reference sequence). After removal of 5 bases from V and 2 bases from J, the junction contained 11 bases not matched to a gene. CDR3 loop: CASSDRERQGNTEAFF. CDR3 nucleotide sequence: TGTGCCAGCAGCGATCGTGAGCGACAGGGCAACACTGAAGCTTTCTTT.

This clone was counted only a few times. The chain links TRBV18 to TRBJ2-1; 8 bases line up with TRBD2. After removal of 2 bases from V and 8 bases from J, the junction contained 5 bases not matched to a gene. The V gene's germline CDR1 is KGHSH and CDR2 LQKENI. This CDR3 region has 14 residues. CDR3 in amino acids: CASSPTTAGDEQFF. DNA of the CDR3: TGTGCCAGCTCACCAACGACAGCGGGAGATGAGCAGTTCTTC.